This T cell receptor beta chain was identified in a study of human T cells and chemical hapten exposure. TCRdb re-called the RACE reads with MiXCR, one entry per CDR3 protein. This table holds fewer than 85,000 distinct CDR3 sequences, about 9.9% found once. The CDR3 has 13 residues. The V and J ends lost 9 bases and 0 bases, in that order; junction bases with no gene match: 2. Germline V gene data show CDR1 as ENHRY and CDR2 as SYGVKD. The time point here: patch test 2, 6 weeks after DPC sensitization. Treatment: therapeutic diphenylcyclopropenone sensitization with weekly scalp DPC. The chain links TRBV10-3 to TRBJ2-7, with 10 nucleotides matching TRBD1. Sample: whole blood, taken in connection with sensitization to the hapten diphenylcyclopropenone (DPC). The receptor was derived from a man between 18 and 35 years old with alopecia areata. Some clones in this sample may be carry-over from other donors' samples. CDR3 DNA sequence: TGTGCCATTGGGACAGGGGTCTCCTACGAGCAGTACGTC. This gives the protein CAIGTGVSYEQYV.